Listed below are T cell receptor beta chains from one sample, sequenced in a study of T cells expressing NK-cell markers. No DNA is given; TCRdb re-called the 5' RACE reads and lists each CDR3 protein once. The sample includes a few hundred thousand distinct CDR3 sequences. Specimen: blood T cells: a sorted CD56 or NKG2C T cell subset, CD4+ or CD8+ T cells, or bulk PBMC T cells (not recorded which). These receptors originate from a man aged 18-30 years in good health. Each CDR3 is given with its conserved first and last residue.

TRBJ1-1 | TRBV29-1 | CSVAAGGNTEAFF
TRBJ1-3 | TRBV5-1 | CASSPLPGSAGNTIYF
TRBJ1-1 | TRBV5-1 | CASSVFAEGTEAFF
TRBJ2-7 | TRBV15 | CATSEVGGSNEQYF
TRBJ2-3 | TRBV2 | CAGGKIAVTDTQYF
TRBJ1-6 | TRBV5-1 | CASSPETNSPLHF
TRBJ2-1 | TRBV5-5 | CASSFILPTYNEQFF
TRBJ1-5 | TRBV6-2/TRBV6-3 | CASSFSRTGSGQPQHF
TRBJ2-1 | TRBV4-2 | CASSQSAPGLAKDEQFF
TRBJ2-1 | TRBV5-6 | CASSLDGLSATYNEQFF
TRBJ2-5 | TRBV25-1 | CASSETVIYQETQYF
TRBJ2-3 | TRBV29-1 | CSVELLAEFTDTQYF
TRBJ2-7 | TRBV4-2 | CASRKTGESYEQYF
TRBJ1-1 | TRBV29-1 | CSVGSWSTEAFF
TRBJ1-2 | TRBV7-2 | CASSLFGGVNYGYTF
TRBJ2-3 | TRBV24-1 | CATRERQGRDTQYF
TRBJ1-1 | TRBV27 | CASREGVFQNTEAFF
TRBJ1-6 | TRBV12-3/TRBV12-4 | CASHPRGSYNSPLHF
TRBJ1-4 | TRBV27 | CASSGQGAKLFF